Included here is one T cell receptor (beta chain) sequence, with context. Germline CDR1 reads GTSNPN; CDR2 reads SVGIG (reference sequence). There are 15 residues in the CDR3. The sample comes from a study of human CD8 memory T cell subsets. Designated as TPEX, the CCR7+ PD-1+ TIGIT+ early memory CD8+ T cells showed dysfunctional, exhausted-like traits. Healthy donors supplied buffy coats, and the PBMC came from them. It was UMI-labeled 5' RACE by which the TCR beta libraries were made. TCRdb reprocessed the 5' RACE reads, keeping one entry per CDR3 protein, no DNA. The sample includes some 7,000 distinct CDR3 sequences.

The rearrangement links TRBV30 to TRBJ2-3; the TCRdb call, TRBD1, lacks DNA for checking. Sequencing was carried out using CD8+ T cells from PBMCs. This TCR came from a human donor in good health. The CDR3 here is CAWSAGTGTADTQYF.